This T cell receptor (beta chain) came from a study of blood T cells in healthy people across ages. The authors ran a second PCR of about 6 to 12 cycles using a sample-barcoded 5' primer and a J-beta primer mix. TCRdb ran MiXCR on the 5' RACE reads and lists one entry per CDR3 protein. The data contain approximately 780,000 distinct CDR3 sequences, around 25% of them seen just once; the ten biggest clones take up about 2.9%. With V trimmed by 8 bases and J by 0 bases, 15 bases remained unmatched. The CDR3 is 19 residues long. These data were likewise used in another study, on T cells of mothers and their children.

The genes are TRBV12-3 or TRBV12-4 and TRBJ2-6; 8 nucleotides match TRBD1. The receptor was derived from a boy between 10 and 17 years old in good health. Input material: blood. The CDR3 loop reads CASFLRTGQASSGANVLTF. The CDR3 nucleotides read TGTGCCAGCTTCCTTCGCACGGGACAGGCCTCCTCTGGGGCCAACGTCCTGACTTTC.